The clone carrying this T cell receptor beta chain occurred many times. No antigen is known for it. This entry comes from a study of metastatic and nonmetastatic thyroid tumors. Across the study: Across peripheral blood and tumor or nodule tissue samples taken from malignant and benign thyroid patients, the repertoires were compared with one another.

Study conclusions and caveats: Malignant thyroid tumors reportedly had TCR beta diversity that was significantly higher than in benign nodules, in blood and tumor.

Nobody among the patients had been given any treatment before thyroid surgery. In the source study's methods: A classifier of distant metastasis in papillary thyroid cancer was built from CDR3 differences (across clinicopathological groups). Using MiXCR, TCRdb re-called clones from the PCR reads. The V and J calls and clone size come from TCRdb's table, not from the authors' own analysis. The table records tens of thousands of clones, roughly 15% of them present only once. The sequenced material came from blood. The TCR sequence derives from a male donor with papillary thyroid cancer or a benign thyroid nodule (not recorded which). Some clones in this sample may be carry-over from other donors' samples.

In nucleotides, the CDR3 is TGTGCCAGCAGCCAAGAACCACAGGGTCTAACTGAAGCTTTCTTT. Protein product: CASSQEPQGLTEAFF. The V gene is TRBV3-1, the J gene TRBJ1-1, with TRBD1 as a possible D gene (6 bases). The germline V gene encodes CDR1 LGHDT and CDR2 YNNKEL (reference sequence). V lost 0 bases and J 5 bases, leaving 13 bases between the germline ends. The CDR3 has 15 amino acids. The full variable domain, rest sourced from reference TRBV3-1 and TRBJ1-1, is DTAVSQTPKYLVTQMGNDKSIKCEQNLGHDTMYWYKQDSKKFLKIMFSYNNKELIINETVPNRFSPKSPDKAHLNLHINSLELGDSAVYFCASSQEPQGLTEAFFGQGTRLTVV.